This record concerns one TCR beta chain sequence. TCRdb re-called the PCR reads through MiXCR, storing one row per CDR3 protein. The sample shows more than 450,000 distinct CDR3 sequences, over 20% of them seen only once. These data are taken from a study of molecular identifiers for immune sequencing clone quantification. The CDR3 spans 15 residues. Germline-derived CDR1 and CDR2 are SEHNR and FQNEAQ (reference sequence). Trimming cost V 6 bases and J 4 bases, with 18 bases left between them. The chain employs TRBV7-9 and TRBJ1-1; D is ambiguous. The sequence came from a human donor in good health. Some libraries in this study had Jurkat cell RNA spiked in. Sequenced input: naive CD8+ T cells from blood, with Jurkat cell RNA spiked in. The sample's subset: FACS-sorted CD8+CD4-CCR7+CD45RA+ naive T cells. The CDR3 loop is CASSIFDGVSTEAFF. CDR3 DNA: TGTGCCAGCAGTATCTTCGATGGAGTGAGCACTGAAGCTTTCTTT.